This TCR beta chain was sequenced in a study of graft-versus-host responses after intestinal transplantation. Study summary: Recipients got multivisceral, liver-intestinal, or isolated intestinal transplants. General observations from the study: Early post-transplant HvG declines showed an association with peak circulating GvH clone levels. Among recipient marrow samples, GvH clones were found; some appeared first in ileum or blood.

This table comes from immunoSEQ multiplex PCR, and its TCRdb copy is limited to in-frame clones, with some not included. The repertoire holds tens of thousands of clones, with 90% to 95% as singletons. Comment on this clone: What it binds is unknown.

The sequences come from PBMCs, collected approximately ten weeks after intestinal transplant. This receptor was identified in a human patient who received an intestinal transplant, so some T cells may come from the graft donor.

The CDR3, as DNA: TGTGCCAGCAGTTTTAAGCAAAACTATGGCTACACCTTC. Protein sequence: CASSFKQNYGYTF. The rearrangement uses TRBV28 and TRBJ1-2, with D unresolved. The germline V gene has CDR1 MDHEN and CDR2 SYDVKM. V lost 3 bases to trimming and J lost 2 bases, with 7 bases between them. CDR3 length: 13 amino acids.